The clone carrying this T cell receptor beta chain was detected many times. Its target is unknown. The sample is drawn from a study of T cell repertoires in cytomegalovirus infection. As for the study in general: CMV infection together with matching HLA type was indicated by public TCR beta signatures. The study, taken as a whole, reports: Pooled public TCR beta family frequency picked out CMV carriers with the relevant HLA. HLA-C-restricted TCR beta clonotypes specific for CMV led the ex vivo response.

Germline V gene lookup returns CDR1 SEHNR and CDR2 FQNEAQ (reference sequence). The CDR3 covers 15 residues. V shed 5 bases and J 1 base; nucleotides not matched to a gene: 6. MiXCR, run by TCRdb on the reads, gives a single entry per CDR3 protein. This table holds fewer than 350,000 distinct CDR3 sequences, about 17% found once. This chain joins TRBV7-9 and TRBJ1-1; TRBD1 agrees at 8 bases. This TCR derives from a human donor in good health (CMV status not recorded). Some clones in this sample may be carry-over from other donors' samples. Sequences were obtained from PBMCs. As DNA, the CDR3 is TGTGCCAGCAGCCCAAGACAGGGGCCGAACACTGAAGCTTTCTTT. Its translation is CASSPRQGPNTEAFF.